These 19 T cell receptor beta chains were sequenced from one sample in a study of CD8 T cells in ankylosing spondylitis. Whole-study results and caveats: Seemingly characteristic of ankylosing spondylitis blood was a TCR beta motif consisting of 7 or 8 highly homologous variants.

These TCRs' antigens remain unknown. Via MiXCR, TCRdb re-called the 5' RACE reads, giving one row per CDR3 protein. The sample includes about 340,000 distinct CDR3 sequences, around 8% of them seen just once. The sequencing sample was made of blood, either unsorted or a sorted T cell fraction (not recorded which). These TCRs come from a male donor with ankylosing spondylitis.

This clonotype occurred a few times. The chain employs TRBV7-6 and TRBJ2-5; D might be TRBD1 (5 bases). This CDR3 has 12 amino acids. Germline V gene sequence: CDR1 SGHVS, CDR2 FNYEAQ. The V end was cut by 6 bases, the J end by 9 bases, with 14 bases between. This CDR3 is CASRGVEWAQYF. CDR3 in DNA: TGTGCCAGCAGAGGGGTAGAGTGGGCCCAGTACTTC.

This rearrangement joins TRBV11-2 to TRBJ1-5, with D perhaps matching TRBD1 (6 bases). The CDR3 sequence is 15 residues long. Trimming shortened V by 5 bases and J by 3 bases, and 14 bases separated the two germline ends. Germline V gene data show CDR1 as SGHAT and CDR2 as FQNNGV. The CDR3, as DNA: TGTGCCAGCAGCCCCACAGGGTCTTTCAATCAGCCCCAGCATTTT. Protein product: CASSPTGSFNQPQHF.

The chain couples TRBV7-9 to TRBJ2-1; no firm D call. Germline V gene data show CDR1 as SEHNR and CDR2 as FQNEAQ (reference sequence). This CDR3 has 13 residues. Between the trimmed V and J ends, which lost 0 bases and 10 bases, there was a span of 10 bases. The CDR3 loop reads CASSLAVVGEQFF. The CDR3 DNA reads TGTGCCAGCAGCTTAGCTGTAGTAGGCGAGCAGTTCTTC. Using reference TRBV7-9 and TRBJ2-1 for the parts outside the CDR3, the full variable domain is DTGVSQNPRHKITKRGQNVTFRCDPISEHNRLYWYRQTLGQGPEFLTYFQNEAQLEKSRLLSDRFSAERPKGSFSTLEIQRTEQGDSAMYLCASSLAVVGEQFFGPGTRLTVL.

This clonotype occurred a few times. The V and J genes are TRBV20-1 and TRBJ2-7; 9 positions agree with TRBD2. Germline V gene sequence: CDR1 DFQATT, CDR2 SNEGSKA (reference sequence). J was trimmed by 4 bases and V by 8 bases; bases with no gene match: 6. This CDR3 contains 12 residues. CDR3 in amino acids: CSSLAGLYEQYF. In nucleotides, the CDR3 is TGCAGTTCCCTAGCGGGACTATACGAGCAGTACTTC.

The genes are TRBV7-9 and TRBJ1-3; D uncertain. The CDR3 has 15 amino acids. The V gene's germline CDR1 is SEHNR and CDR2 FQNEAQ (reference sequence). The germline V and J ends were trimmed by 5 bases and 0 bases, with 11 bases remaining between them. DNA of the CDR3: TGTGCCAGCAGCCCCCGGGCGAGCTCTGGAAACACCATATATTTT. Translated, it gives CASSPRASSGNTIYF.

This clonotype was counted at least ten times. V usage is TRBV5-1 and J usage is TRBJ2-7; 11 bases match TRBD1. The CDR3 sequence is 15 residues long. Losses at the gene ends were 0 bases for V and 5 bases for J; bases not matched to a gene: 4. Germline assignment: CDR1 SGHRS and CDR2 YFSETQ. CDR3 coding DNA: TGCGCCAGCAGCTTGGATGGGACAGGGGGTAACGAGCAGTACTTC. This encodes CASSLDGTGGNEQYF. Together with reference TRBV5-1 and TRBJ2-7, the CDR3 gives the full variable domain: KAGVTQTPRYLIKTRGQQVTLSCSPISGHRSVSWYQQTPGQGLQFLFEYFSETQRNKGNFPGRFSGRQFSNSRSEMNVSTLELGDSALYLCASSLDGTGGNEQYFGPGTRLTVT.

The V call is TRBV12-3 or TRBV12-4, the J call TRBJ2-1, with D perhaps TRBD2 (6 bases). With 6 bases removed from V and 8 bases from J, the gap between germline ends came to 17 bases. This CDR3 has 14 residues. This chain's CDR3 is CASRRGTSGDEQFF. The DNA of the CDR3 is TGTGCCAGCAGGCGGGGAACTAGTGGGGATGAGCAGTTCTTC.

The sample holds a few counts of this clonotype. The chain combines TRBV27 with TRBJ2-7, with a tentative D call TRBD1 (7 bases). This CDR3 comprises 15 residues. Trimming pared 7 bases from V and 3 bases from J, leaving 19 bases between. CDR1 and CDR2 from the germline V gene are MNHEY and SMNVEV (reference sequence). The CDR3 is CASIRRGAGRYEQYF. The CDR3 coding sequence is TGTGCCAGCATCCGCAGGGGGGCTGGCCGCTACGAGCAGTACTTC.

Ten or more counts support this clonotype. This CDR3 is CSAQKRGAHTDTQYF. The DNA for the CDR3 is TGCAGTGCCCAGAAGCGGGGGGCACACACAGATACGCAGTATTTT. V usage is TRBV20-1 and J usage is TRBJ2-3; TRBD2 aligns across 9 bases. Per the germline V gene, CDR1 is DFQATT and CDR2 is SNEGSKA (reference sequence). The CDR3 is made up of 15 amino acids. The trim removed 6 bases at V and 2 bases at J, leaving 9 bases unmatched.

V gene TRBV23-1 combines with J gene TRBJ2-7, with D unresolved. TRBV23-1 is an ORF; its function is uncertain. Trimming took off 0 bases at V and 0 bases at J, with 15 bases between the two ends. The CDR3 has 17 residues. The CDR3 sequence is CASSQSVWSKCSYEQYF. The CDR3 nucleotides read TGCGCCAGCAGTCAATCAGTGTGGAGTAAATGCTCCTACGAGCAGTACTTC.

This clonotype was detected a few times. The rearrangement links TRBV7-2 to TRBJ2-2; a possible D gene is TRBD1 (6 bases). V was shortened by 5 bases and J by 5 bases, with 15 bases between the two germline ends. CDR1 is SGHTA and CDR2 is FQGNSA in the germline V gene. This CDR3 has 15 residues. CDR3 in amino acids: CASSQDRGSTGELFF. The CDR3 DNA is TGTGCCAGCAGCCAGGACAGAGGGTCGACCGGGGAGCTGTTTTTT.

The CDR3 spells CASSFGRAWDTQYF. CDR3 DNA sequence: TGTGCCAGCAGTTTCGGGAGGGCCTGGGATACGCAGTATTTT. This chain connects TRBV12-3 or TRBV12-4 to TRBJ2-3; TRBD2 matches at 8 bases. The CDR3 sequence is 14 residues long. Losses at the gene ends were 3 bases for V and 6 bases for J; bases not matched to a gene: 5.

A few counts support this clonotype. This rearrangement joins TRBV20-1 to TRBJ2-5; TRBD2 aligns across 12 bases. The length of the CDR3 is 15 residues. Per the germline V gene, CDR1 is DFQATT and CDR2 is SNEGSKA (reference sequence). V shed 3 bases, J shed 1 base, and the junction held 3 bases outside the gene matches. CDR3 bases: TGCAGTGCTAGGGGACTAGCGGGCCCCCAAGAGACCCAGTACTTC. Translation gives CSARGLAGPQETQYF.

This chain links TRBV7-2 with TRBJ1-5, with D hard to call. The germline V and J ends were trimmed by 2 bases and 4 bases, with 9 bases remaining between them. Germline V gene data show CDR1 as SGHTA and CDR2 as FQGNSA. This CDR3 is 14 amino acids long. CDR3 coding DNA: TGTGCCAGCAGCTTAATAAGGGCGAATCAGCCCCAGCATTTT. Its translation is CASSLIRANQPQHF. Drawing the rest from reference TRBV7-2 and TRBJ1-5, the complete variable domain is GAGVSQSPSNKVTEKGKDVELRCDPISGHTALYWYRQSLGQGLEFLIYFQGNSAPDKSGLPSDRFSAERTGGSVSTLTIQRTQQEDSAVYLCASSLIRANQPQHFGDGTRLSIL.

This clonotype was detected ten times or more. The CDR3 DNA follows: TGCAGTGCTAGGGGCGGAATAGGCACAGATACGCAGTATTTT. Translated: CSARGGIGTDTQYF. The chain couples TRBV20-1 to TRBJ2-3; D is ambiguous. V lost 3 bases and J 1 base, leaving 11 bases between the germline ends. Germline values: CDR1 DFQATT, CDR2 SNEGSKA (reference sequence). The CDR3 is 14 amino acids.

This chain links TRBV4-2 with TRBJ2-1; 9 nucleotides match TRBD1. From germline, CDR1 is LGHNA and CDR2 YNFKEQ. Unmatched junction bases numbered 5, after V lost 1 base and J lost 1 base. CDR3 length equals 17 residues. The CDR3 is CASSQGTGVVSYNEQFF. The CDR3 DNA sequence: TGTGCCAGCAGCCAAGGGACAGGGGTGGTATCCTACAATGAGCAGTTCTTC.

J is TRBJ2-7 and V is TRBV12-3 or TRBV12-4; D may correspond to TRBD1 or TRBD2 (5 bases each). The CDR3 loop spans 14 amino acids. V shed 7 bases and J shed 4 bases, with 17 bases lying between them. Here the CDR3 reads CASMKGTDLYEQYF. The CDR3 DNA is TGTGCCAGCATGAAGGGGACGGACTTATACGAGCAGTACTTC.

This clonotype has more than one count but fewer than ten. The chain links TRBV7-6 to TRBJ1-5; a weak D match, TRBD1 (6 bases). The CDR3 runs 15 residues. V lost 0 bases and J lost 3, with 9 bases in between. Germline values: CDR1 SGHVS, CDR2 FNYEAQ. This CDR3 reads CASSLAQGFNQPQHF. The CDR3 DNA follows: TGTGCCAGCAGCTTAGCACAGGGTTTCAATCAGCCCCAGCATTTT.

This clonotype has more than one count but fewer than ten. V usage is TRBV28 and J usage is TRBJ1-5; no clear D gene. V dropped 2 bases and J dropped 0 bases, with 8 bases sitting between them. This CDR3 has 15 residues. Germline CDR1 MDHEN, CDR2 SYDVKM. The CDR3 DNA reads as TGTGCCAGCAGTTTAAACAGCTATAGCAATCAGCCCCAGCATTTT. Its translation is CASSLNSYSNQPQHF.